Shown below are 3 T cell receptor beta chains from a single sample sequenced in a study of radiotherapy plus CTLA-4 blockade in lung cancer. Sequencing used immunoSEQ multiplex PCR; TCRdb keeps in-frame clones, though not all of them. The data contain about 80,000 clones, approximately 86% of them seen just once; the ten biggest clones take up about 1%. The sequenced sample was peripheral blood, obtained from a patient treated with radiotherapy plus ipilimumab. These receptors were collected from a human donor with non-small cell lung cancer who had stable disease on radiotherapy plus ipilimumab.

The chain carries TRBV7-8 and TRBJ2-7; D unresolved. V lost 1 base, J lost 0 bases, and 13 bases lay in between. The CDR3 contains 16 residues. The germline CDR1 and CDR2 sequences are SGHVS and FQNEAQ. The CDR3 DNA reads as TGTGCCAGCAGCTTAGAGGGCGGCGATAGCTCCTACGAGCAGTACTTC. Encoded protein: CASSLEGGDSSYEQYF.

This clone appeared a few times. The chain combines TRBV7-9 with TRBJ1-2; D is perhaps TRBD1 (5 bases). The germline CDR1 and CDR2 sequences are SEHNR and FQNEAQ (reference sequence). V shed 5 bases and J shed 7 bases, with 14 bases lying between them. This CDR3 has 13 amino acids. The CDR3 reads CASSRRDGGGYTF. The CDR3 coding sequence is TGTGCCAGCAGCCGCCGGGACGGCGGTGGCTACACCTTC.

The rearrangement joins TRBV6-1 to TRBJ1-2, with a weak D call TRBD1 (6 bases). The CDR3 covers 13 residues. Germline V gene sequence: CDR1 MNHNS, CDR2 SASEGT. Trimming took off 6 bases at V and 2 bases at J, with 10 bases between the two ends. The CDR3 region has the DNA TGTGCCAGCAGACCTCAGGGGAACTATGGCTACACCTTC. Encoded protein: CASRPQGNYGYTF.